The entry below gives a single T cell receptor beta chain sequence along with its context. This clone's antigen is unknown. Base qualities are missing; no much larger clone stands one base away. The protocol used for the library was the immunoSEQ multiplex PCR assay. The multiplex PCR relied on a mix of 60 forward primers for TCR Vbeta segments and 13 reverse primers for TCR Jbeta segments. The CDR3 region of rearranged TCR beta genes was amplified from genomic DNA by a multiplex PCR assay. The Illumina HiSeq System was used to sequence the amplified TCR beta libraries as 87-base-pair reads. The published analysis was carried out like this. In a later analysis, around 80 million unique TCR beta chains were counted across the 690 or so repertoires, and some 10 million of these chains were shared by at least two donors. Raw reads were error-corrected and collapsed into unique sequences by a nearest-neighbor algorithm in which closely related sequences were merged to remove PCR and sequencing errors. CDR3 sequences were aligned to IMGT reference sequences to assign V, D and J gene segments. For a sequence to be retained, at least a six-nucleotide match to both a V gene segment and a J gene segment was required. Rearrangements were called productive when the CDR3 lacked stop codons and stayed in frame with V and J; all others were non-productive. CDR3 was defined according to IMGT convention as the region running from the second conserved V-encoded cysteine to the conserved J-encoded phenylalanine. Sequences without an unambiguous match to a single V gene segment were excluded from the earlier analysis of about 630 of the donors. An earlier analysis of some 500 of the donors classified V segments as functional when productive rearrangements were above 56.7% and as segregating when the standard deviation between donors was above 5%. To diagnose cytomegalovirus status from the catalog of TCR beta chain sequences, a statistical classification framework was built. In a later analysis, TCR nucleotide sequences were compared against IMGT/GENE-DB human TR gene sequences so that V and J genes could be assigned. Using the TCRdist pipeline, a later analysis assigned CDR3 sequences along with most-parsimonious VDJ recombination scenarios. In a later analysis, each TCR beta chain was defined by its CDR3 amino acid sequence together with its V-gene family, and reads without a unique V-gene family were excluded. To address suspected cross-contamination and a sequencing artifact, a later analysis removed approximately 600 highly shared, low-generation-probability nucleotide sequences. For each public chain, a later analysis derived a clonal expansion index from normalized ranks of inferred template counts within each repertoire. In a later analysis, generation probabilities were computed with a VDJ recombination model fitted to out-of-frame rearrangements, and the resulting probabilities were checked against IGoR. A later analysis scored TCR-TCR, TCR-HLA and TCR-CMV co-occurrence with hypergeometric tests, applying a repertoire-size bias correction to TCR pairs. A later analysis estimated false discovery rates by permuting HLA or CMV assignments 20 times. In a later analysis, co-occurring TCRs were grouped using DBSCAN, and TCRdist sequence similarity was added for clustering within HLA-allele-positive subsets. Repertoires with fewer than 30,000 or more than 120,000 public chains, plus five repertoires with anomalous nucleotide sharing, were excluded from co-occurrence clustering. The table was pulled from immuneACCESS by TCRdb, which kept in-frame rearrangements only. Such tables lose some clones; where checked, under half of the loss comes from unresolved V genes, and the rest has no known cause. V and J calls plus clone size are reproduced from that table; the DNA served to infer D and trimming. Across this sample there are fewer than 250,000 clones, with roughly 80% seen only once. 1.6% of the sample is taken by the ten largest.

These data come from a study of cytomegalovirus exposure and HLA in healthy donors (dated by TCRdb to the late 2010s). About the full investigation: An earlier analysis of roughly 500 of the donors reported 250 to 350 Gb of sequence data and 117 million unique TCR beta sequences obtained from some 200 million T cells. Approximately 300 gigabases of sequencing data and around 85 million unique TCR sequences made up an early release that covered 500 to 650 HLA-typed donors. Among the roughly 390 genotyped donors, around 81% belonged to the genetic ancestry cluster associated with self-reported Caucasian donors. The study aimed to test whether signatures of past pathogen exposure could be identified by cataloging public T cell receptors. The study profiled the T cell repertoires of hundreds of subjects by immunosequencing and related them to cytomegalovirus serostatus. Along with the approximately 700-subject first cohort, a separate validation cohort of 120 different subjects was used. The study combined high-throughput TCR immunosequencing, statistical association of individual TCRs with disease status, and machine learning to predict cytomegalovirus infection status. In a later analysis, previously published TCR beta repertoires from fewer than 750 donors were re-analyzed and high-resolution HLA genotyping was added so that TCR occurrence patterns could be studied. Rather than using new phenotypic data, the later analysis identified candidate immune exposures from TCR beta sequences and from how often those sequences occurred across donors. An earlier analysis of several hundred of the donors applied high-throughput TCR beta sequencing to assess whether each TCR beta V gene segment acted as functional or pseudogenic. Donor age, sex, ethnicity and CMV serostatus were collected together with the repertoire data. A later genetic analysis used genome-wide SNP genotypes for about 65% of the roughly 670 donors, treating that subset as a discovery cohort. All discovery cohort repertoires had been generated using a single sequencing platform. HLA typing included class I and class II loci at four-digit resolution. Typing coverage differed by locus: A, B, C, DRB1 and DQB1 were typed in about 620-630 donors, DQA1 in approximately 520, DPA1 in nearly 610, and DPB1 in 472. Because of strong linkage in the cohort, five DR-DQ haplotypes were treated as single units for association and clustering. Among about 410 genotyped donors of the cohort, an average of roughly 230,000 unique TCR beta nucleotide sequences was sequenced per donor, of which 15% to 20% were non-productive.

Overall study outcomes, separate from this receptor: A later analysis found that HLA-associated TCR beta chains were more clonally expanded and had lower generation probabilities than equally common non-associated chains. For the cohort, immune exposure information was limited to CMV serostatus. The authors suggested that the approach could potentially be extended to other disease states and immunological phenotypes. A later analysis found that TCR association rates varied across HLA loci, with DRB1 alleles showing the most associated TCRs and HLA-C alleles the fewest. A later genetic analysis reported fewer N-insertions in productive TCRs among donors in an Asian-associated ancestry cluster than the roughly 700-donor mean. Most TCR sequences were observed very rarely across donors, whereas some public TCRs were present in many individuals. This cohort had only TCR beta chains sequenced, and the lack of alpha or paired-chain data limited which features could be detected. Broadly in line with IMGT annotations, most TCR beta V segments showed up in productive rearrangements about 90% or about 30% of the time in an earlier analysis of around 550 of the donors. A later analysis found that most CMV-associated TCR beta chains appeared HLA-restricted, with HLA associations seemingly driven largely by CMV exposure. Presence/absence analyses assumed roughly uniform sequencing depth across donors, an assumption that may not hold. A later analysis reported that several top co-occurrence clusters appeared linked to parvovirus B19, influenza, CMV and Epstein-Barr virus. V-gene and J-gene trimming of TCR beta chains was associated with a missense DCLRE1C variant in a later genetic analysis, and the association was replicated in an independent cohort. A group of highly shared sequence variants was considered likely to be a technical artifact of the sequencing pipeline. Linkage disequilibrium might explain the correlated functional status among segregating V segments, but an unknown experimental factor could not be ruled out. At a false discovery rate of 0.05, a later analysis linked roughly 17,000 TCR beta sequences to specific HLA alleles. When HLA alleles, especially DR and DQ, strongly co-occurred, attributing TCR associations to individual alleles was difficult. The classifier was reported to diagnose cytomegalovirus status with high specificity and sensitivity in both the original cohort and the validation cohort. In the study, approximately 150 TCR beta chains were listed as associated with cytomegalovirus. HLA typing was unavailable for some donors at each locus, so association tests used only the typed subset. A further reported finding was that TCR beta sequences accurately predicted the HLA-A and HLA-B alleles for most subjects in the first cohort. A few of the identified cytomegalovirus-associated TCR beta chains were confirmed in vitro to be specific for cytomegalovirus antigens. Over 15 rarely observed V segments, including chromosome 9 orphons, were excluded from the earlier analysis of approximately 500 of the donors because counts were too low.

In total, over 600 healthy bone marrow donors made up the cohort. Cohort members were all nominally healthy when sampled, although unrecorded immune exposures were likely present. The donor was CMV seronegative and was included in the group of a few hundred seronegative cohort members. Every donor gave a peripheral blood sample, and the peripheral blood mononuclear cells from that sample were used for TCR beta sequencing. The Qiagen DNeasy Blood Extraction Kit was used to extract genomic DNA from the blood cell samples. The sequenced sample consisted of PBMCs. The sequence was collected from a woman aged 18-30 years in good health and CMV-seronegative.

Here is the DNA: TGCGCCAGCAGCGGATCTAGCGGGAGGGCCCCATACGAGCAGTACTTC. This sequence encodes CASSGSSGRAPYEQYF. In this chain, TRBV5-1 is recombined with TRBJ2-7, with 12 bases in between that match TRBD2. From a lookup of the germline V gene, CDR1 and CDR2 are SGHRS and YFSETQ. The CDR3 starts with the cysteine, ends with the phenylalanine, and has 16 residues. The read is trimmed to its CDR3 DNA, 48 bases read in frame from base 1. Trimming leaves V shorter by 4 bases and J shorter by 4 bases, with the junction holding 9 bases beyond the gene matches.